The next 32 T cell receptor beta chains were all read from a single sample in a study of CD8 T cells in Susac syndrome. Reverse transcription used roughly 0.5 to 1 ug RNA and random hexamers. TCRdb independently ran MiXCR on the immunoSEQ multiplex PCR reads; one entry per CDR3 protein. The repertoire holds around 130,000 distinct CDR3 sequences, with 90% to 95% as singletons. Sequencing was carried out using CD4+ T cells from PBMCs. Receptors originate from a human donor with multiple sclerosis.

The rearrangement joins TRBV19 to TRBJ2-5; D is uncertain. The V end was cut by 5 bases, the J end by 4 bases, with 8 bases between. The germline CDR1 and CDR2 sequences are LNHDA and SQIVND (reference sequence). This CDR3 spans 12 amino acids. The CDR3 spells CASSPEAETQYF. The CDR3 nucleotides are TGTGCCAGTAGTCCAGAGGCAGAGACCCAGTACTTC.

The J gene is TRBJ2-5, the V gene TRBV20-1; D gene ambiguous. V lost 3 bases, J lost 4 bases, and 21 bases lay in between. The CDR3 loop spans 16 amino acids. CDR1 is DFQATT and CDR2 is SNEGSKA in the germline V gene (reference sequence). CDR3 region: CSARDLGSIGGETQYF. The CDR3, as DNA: TGCAGTGCTAGGGACCTAGGGTCGATTGGCGGAGAGACCCAGTACTTC.

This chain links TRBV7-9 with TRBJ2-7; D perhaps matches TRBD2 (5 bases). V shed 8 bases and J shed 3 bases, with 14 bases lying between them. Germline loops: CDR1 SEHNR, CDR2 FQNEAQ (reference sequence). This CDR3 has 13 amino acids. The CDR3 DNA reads TGTGCCAGCGAAATCCGACGGGGCTACGAGCAGTACTTC. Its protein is CASEIRRGYEQYF.

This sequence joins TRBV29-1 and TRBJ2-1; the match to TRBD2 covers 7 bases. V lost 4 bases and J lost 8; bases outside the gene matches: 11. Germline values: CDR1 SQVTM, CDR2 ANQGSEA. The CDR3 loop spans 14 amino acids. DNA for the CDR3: TGCAGCGTTGGGACTGGCGGGAGTTCCCATGAGCAGTTCTTC. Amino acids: CSVGTGGSSHEQFF.

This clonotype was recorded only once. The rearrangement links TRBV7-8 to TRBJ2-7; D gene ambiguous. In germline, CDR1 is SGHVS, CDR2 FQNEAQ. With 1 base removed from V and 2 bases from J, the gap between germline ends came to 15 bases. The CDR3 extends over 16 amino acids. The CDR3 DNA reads TGTGCCAGCAGCTTAGAGTGGCAGGCTAGTGCCTACGAGCAGTACTTC. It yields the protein CASSLEWQASAYEQYF.

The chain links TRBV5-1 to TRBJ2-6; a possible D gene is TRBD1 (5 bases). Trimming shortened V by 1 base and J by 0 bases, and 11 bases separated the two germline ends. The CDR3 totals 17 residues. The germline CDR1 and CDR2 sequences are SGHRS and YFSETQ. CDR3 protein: CASSLKGASSGANVLTF. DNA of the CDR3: TGCGCCAGCAGCTTGAAAGGGGCTAGCTCTGGGGCCAACGTCCTGACTTTC.

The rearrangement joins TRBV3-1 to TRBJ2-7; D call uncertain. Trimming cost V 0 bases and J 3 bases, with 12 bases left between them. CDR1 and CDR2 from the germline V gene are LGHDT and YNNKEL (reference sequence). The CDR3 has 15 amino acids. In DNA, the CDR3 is TGTGCCAGCAGCCAAGATTGGCGGAACAACTACGAGCAGTACTTC. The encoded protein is CASSQDWRNNYEQYF.

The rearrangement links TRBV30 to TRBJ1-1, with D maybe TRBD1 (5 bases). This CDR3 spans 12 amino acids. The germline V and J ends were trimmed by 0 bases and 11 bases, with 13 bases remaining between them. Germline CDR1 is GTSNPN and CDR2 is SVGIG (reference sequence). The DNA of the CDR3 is TGTGCCTGGAGTGTACGGGGGGGTCGGGCTTTCTTT. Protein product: CAWSVRGGRAFF.

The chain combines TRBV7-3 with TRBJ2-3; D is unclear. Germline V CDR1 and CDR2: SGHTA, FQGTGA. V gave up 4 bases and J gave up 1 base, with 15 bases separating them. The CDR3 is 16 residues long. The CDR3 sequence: CASSYGVVGRTDTQYF. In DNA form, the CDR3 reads TGTGCCAGCAGCTATGGGGTAGTCGGCCGCACAGATACGCAGTATTTT.

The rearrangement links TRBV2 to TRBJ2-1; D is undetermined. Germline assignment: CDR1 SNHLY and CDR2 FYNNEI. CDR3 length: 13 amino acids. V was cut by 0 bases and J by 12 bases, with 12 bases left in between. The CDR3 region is CASSEATRSGQFF. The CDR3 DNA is TGTGCCAGCAGTGAAGCGACGAGGAGTGGGCAGTTCTTC. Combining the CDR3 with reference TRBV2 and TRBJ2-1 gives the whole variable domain EPEVTQTPSHQVTQMGQEVILRCVPISNHLYFYWYRQILGQKVEFLVSFYNNEISEKSEIFDDQFSVERPDGSNFTLKIRSTKLEDSAMYFCASSEATRSGQFFGPGTRLTVL.

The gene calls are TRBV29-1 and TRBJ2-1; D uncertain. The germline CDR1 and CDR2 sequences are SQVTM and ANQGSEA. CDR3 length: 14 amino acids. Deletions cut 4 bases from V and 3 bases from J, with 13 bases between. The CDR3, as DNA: TGCAGCGTTGTTCTTTTTTCCGGCTACAATGAGCAGTTCTTC. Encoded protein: CSVVLFSGYNEQFF.

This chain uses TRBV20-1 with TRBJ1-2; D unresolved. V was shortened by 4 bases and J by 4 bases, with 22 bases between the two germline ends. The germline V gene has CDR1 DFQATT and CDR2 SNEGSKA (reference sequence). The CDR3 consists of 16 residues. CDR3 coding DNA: TGCAGTGCTAAATATGCCAGTCCCGCTCTGGGCTATGGCTACACCTTC. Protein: CSAKYASPALGYGYTF.

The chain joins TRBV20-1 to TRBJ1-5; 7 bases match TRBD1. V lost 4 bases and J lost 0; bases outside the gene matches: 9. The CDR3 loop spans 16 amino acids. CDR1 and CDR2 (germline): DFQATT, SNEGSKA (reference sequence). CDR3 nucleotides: TGCAGTGCTACCCGTGGACAGGTTTATAGCAATCAGCCCCAGCATTTT. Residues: CSATRGQVYSNQPQHF.

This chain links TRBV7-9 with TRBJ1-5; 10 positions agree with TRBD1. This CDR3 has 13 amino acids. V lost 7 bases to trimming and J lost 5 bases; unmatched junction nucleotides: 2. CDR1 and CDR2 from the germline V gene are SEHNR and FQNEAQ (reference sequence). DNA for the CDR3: TGTGCCAGCAAGGGGACAGGGGATCAGCCCCAGCATTTT. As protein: CASKGTGDQPQHF.

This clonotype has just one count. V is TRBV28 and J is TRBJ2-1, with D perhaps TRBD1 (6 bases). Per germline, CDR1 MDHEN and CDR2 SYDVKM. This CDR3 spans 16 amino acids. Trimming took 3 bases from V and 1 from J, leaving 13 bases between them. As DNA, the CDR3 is TGTGCCAGCAGTTTCTCATCGAGGGGGTCCTACAATGAGCAGTTCTTC. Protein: CASSFSSRGSYNEQFF.

The CDR3 DNA reads TGTGCCAGCAGTCAGGTCGGGAATGAGCAGTTCTTC. It encodes CASSQVGNEQFF. This chain links TRBV6-2 or TRBV6-3 with TRBJ2-1, with D hard to call. Germline loops: CDR1 MNHEY, CDR2 SVGEGT. This CDR3 has 12 residues. Between the trimmed V and J ends, which lost 5 bases and 7 bases, there was a span of 9 bases.

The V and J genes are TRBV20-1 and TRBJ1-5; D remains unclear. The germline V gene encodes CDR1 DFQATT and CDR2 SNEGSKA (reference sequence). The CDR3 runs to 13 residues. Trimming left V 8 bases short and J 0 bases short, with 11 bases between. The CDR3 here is CSTSASSNQPQHF. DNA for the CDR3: TGCAGTACATCAGCCAGTAGCAATCAGCCCCAGCATTTT.

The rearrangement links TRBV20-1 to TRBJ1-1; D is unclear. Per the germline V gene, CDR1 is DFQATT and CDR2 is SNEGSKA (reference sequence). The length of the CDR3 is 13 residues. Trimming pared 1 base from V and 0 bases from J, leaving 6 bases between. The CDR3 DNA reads TGCAGTGCTAGAGGATGGCTGAACACTGAAGCTTTCTTT. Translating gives CSARGWLNTEAFF.

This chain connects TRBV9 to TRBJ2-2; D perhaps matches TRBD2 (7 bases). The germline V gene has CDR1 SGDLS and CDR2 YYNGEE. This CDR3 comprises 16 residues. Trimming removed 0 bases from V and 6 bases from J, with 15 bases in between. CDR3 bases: TGTGCCAGCAGCGTAGACGGGGGGCGCATCGCCGGGGAGCTGTTTTTT. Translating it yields CASSVDGGRIAGELFF.

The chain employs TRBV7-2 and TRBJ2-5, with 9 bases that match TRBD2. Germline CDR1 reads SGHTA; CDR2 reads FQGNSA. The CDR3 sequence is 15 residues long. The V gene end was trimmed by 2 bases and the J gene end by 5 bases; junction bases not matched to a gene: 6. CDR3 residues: CASSLQRGARETQYF. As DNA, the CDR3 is TGTGCCAGCAGCTTACAGCGGGGGGCCCGGGAGACCCAGTACTTC.

CDR3 DNA sequence: TGTGCCAGCTCACCACGGCAGGACTCCTACGAGCAGTACTTC. As protein: CASSPRQDSYEQYF. This rearrangement joins TRBV18 to TRBJ2-7; D is undetermined. The germline V gene encodes CDR1 KGHSH and CDR2 LQKENI. Trimming took 1 base from V and 0 from J, leaving 7 bases between them. The CDR3 consists of 14 residues.

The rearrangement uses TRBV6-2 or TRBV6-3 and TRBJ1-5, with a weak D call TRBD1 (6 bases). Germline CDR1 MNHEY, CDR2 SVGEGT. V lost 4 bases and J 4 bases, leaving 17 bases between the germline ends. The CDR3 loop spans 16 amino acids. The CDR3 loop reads CASSSSGQPLNQPQHF. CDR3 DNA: TGTGCCAGCAGTTCCTCAGGACAGCCACTTAATCAGCCCCAGCATTTT.

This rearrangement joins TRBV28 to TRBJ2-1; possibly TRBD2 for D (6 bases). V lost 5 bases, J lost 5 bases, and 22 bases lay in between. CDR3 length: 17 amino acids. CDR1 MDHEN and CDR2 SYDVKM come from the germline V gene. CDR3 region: CASSAHSGLPANNEQFF. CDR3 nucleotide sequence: TGTGCCAGCAGTGCCCACTCGGGACTCCCGGCCAACAATGAGCAGTTCTTC.

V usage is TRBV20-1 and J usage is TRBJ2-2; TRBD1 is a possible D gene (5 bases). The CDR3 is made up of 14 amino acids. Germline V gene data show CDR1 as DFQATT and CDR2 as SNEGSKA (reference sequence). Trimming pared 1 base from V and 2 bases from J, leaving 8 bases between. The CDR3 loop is CSARGQGNTGELFF. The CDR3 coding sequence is TGCAGTGCTAGAGGGCAGGGCAACACCGGGGAGCTGTTTTTT.

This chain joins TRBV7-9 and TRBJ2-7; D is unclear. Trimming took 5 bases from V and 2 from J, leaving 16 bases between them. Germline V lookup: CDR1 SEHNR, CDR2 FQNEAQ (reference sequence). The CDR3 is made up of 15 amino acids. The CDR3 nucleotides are TGTGCCAGCAGCCAACCGGGCCTTTCTCCCTACGAGCAGTACTTC. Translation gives CASSQPGLSPYEQYF.

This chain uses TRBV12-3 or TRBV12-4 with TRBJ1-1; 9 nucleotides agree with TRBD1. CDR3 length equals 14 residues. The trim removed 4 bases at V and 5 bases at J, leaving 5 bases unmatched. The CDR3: CASSSTGGLTEAFF. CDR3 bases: TGTGCCAGCAGTTCCACAGGGGGCCTGACTGAAGCTTTCTTT.

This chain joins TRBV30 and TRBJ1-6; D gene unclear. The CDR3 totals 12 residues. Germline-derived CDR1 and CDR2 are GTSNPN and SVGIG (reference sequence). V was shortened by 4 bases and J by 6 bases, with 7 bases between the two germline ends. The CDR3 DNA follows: TGTGCCTGGACCACGGGTAATTCACCCCTCCACTTT. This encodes CAWTTGNSPLHF.

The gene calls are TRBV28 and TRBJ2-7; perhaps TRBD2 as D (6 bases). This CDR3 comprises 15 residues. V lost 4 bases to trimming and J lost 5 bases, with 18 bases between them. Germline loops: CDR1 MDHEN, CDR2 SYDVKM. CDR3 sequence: CASSSQVAGGHEQYF. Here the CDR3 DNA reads TGTGCCAGCAGTTCTCAGGTGGCCGGAGGGCACGAGCAGTACTTC.

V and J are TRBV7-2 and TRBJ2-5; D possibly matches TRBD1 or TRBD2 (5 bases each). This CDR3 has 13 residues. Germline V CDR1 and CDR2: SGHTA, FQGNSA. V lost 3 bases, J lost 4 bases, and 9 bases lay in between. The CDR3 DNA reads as TGTGCCAGCAGCTTGGGGACGGCAGAGACCCAGTACTTC. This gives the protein CASSLGTAETQYF.

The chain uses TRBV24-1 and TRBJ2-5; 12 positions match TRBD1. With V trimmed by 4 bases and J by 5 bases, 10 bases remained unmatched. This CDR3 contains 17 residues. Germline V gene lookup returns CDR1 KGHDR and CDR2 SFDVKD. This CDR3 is CATSDTGTGGLGETQYF. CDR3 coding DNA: TGTGCCACCAGTGACACCGGGACAGGGGGCCTAGGGGAGACCCAGTACTTC.

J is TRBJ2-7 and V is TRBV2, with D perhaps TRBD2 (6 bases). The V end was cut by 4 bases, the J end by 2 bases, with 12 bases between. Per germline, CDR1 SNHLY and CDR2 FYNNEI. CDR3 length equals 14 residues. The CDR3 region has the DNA TGTGCCAGCAGTGGCGGAGGGAGTACCTACGAGCAGTACTTC. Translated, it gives CASSGGGSTYEQYF.

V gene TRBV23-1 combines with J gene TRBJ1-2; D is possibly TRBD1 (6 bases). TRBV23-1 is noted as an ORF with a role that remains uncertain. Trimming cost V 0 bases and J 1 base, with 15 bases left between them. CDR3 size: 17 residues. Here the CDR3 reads CASSQSPRTEINYGYTF. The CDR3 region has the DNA TGCGCCAGCAGTCAATCCCCTCGGACAGAAATTAACTATGGCTACACCTTC.